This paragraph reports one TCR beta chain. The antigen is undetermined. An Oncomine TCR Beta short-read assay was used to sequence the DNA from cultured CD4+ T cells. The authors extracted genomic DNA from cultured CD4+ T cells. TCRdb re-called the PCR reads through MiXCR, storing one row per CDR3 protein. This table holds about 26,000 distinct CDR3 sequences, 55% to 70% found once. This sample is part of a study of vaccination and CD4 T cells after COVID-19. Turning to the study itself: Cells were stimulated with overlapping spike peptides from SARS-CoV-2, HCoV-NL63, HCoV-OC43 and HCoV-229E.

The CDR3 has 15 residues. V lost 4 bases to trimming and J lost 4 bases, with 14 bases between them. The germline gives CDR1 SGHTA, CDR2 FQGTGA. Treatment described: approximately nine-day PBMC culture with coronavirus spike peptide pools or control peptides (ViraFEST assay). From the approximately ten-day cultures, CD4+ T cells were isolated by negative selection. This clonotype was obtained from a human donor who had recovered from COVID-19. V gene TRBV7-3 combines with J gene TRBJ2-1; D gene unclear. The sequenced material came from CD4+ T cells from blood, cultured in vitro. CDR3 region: CASSWTQTGYNEQFF. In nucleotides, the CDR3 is TGTGCCAGCAGCTGGACCCAAACCGGATACAATGAGCAGTTCTTC.